One sample yielded the 20 T cell receptor beta chains listed below, sequenced in a study of cytomegalovirus exposure and HLA in healthy donors (dated by TCRdb to about 2017). Library preparation used the immunoSEQ multiplex PCR assay. For the multiplex PCR, a mixture combining 60 forward primers for TCR Vbeta segments and 13 reverse primers for TCR Jbeta segments was used. Not all clones reach the TCRdb copy of this immuneACCESS table, which keeps in-frame sequences only. Checked studies attribute under half of the gap to unresolved V genes and leave the rest unexplained. Recorded for this sample are some 90,000 clones; 75% to 80% of them occurred a single time. The ten biggest clones cover roughly 6% of the sample. Sample: PBMCs. Receptors were obtained from a female donor in good health and CMV-seronegative.

The V gene is TRBV4-3, the J gene TRBJ2-1; TRBD2 matches 11 bases. The V gene's germline CDR1 is LGHNA and CDR2 YSLEER. This CDR3 comprises 16 residues. V was clipped by 0 bases and J by 9 bases; unmatched bases: 7. The CDR3, as DNA: TGCGCCAGCAGCCAAGATCTAGCGGGGGGCCGGGGTGAGCAGTTCTTC. Its protein product is CASSQDLAGGRGEQFF.

This clone is a singleton in its sample. This chain connects TRBV6-1 to TRBJ1-5, with 7 nucleotides matching TRBD1. The CDR3 has 15 amino acids. Germline lookup yields CDR1 MNHNS and CDR2 SASEGT. The trim removed 7 bases at V and 9 bases at J, leaving 15 bases unmatched. As DNA, the CDR3 is TGTGCCAGCACCCAAAATGGGCAGGGGGGAAGGCCCCAGCATTTT. Amino acids: CASTQNGQGGRPQHF.

The chain uses TRBV6-1 and TRBJ2-7; possible D gene TRBD2, 6 bases. The V gene's germline CDR1 is MNHNS and CDR2 SASEGT. There are 15 residues in the CDR3. V lost 2 bases, J lost 2 bases, and 13 bases lay in between. The CDR3 reads CASSETWDSPYEQYF. CDR3 DNA sequence: TGTGCCAGCAGTGAAACCTGGGACTCACCCTACGAGCAGTACTTC.

The V gene is TRBV28, the J gene TRBJ2-7; 8 bases match TRBD1. CDR3 length: 15 amino acids. Germline V gene lookup returns CDR1 MDHEN and CDR2 SYDVKM. Trimming took 6 bases from V and 2 from J; bases not matched to a gene: 9. This chain's CDR3 is CASSLTGTGAYEQYF. CDR3 in DNA: TGTGCCAGCAGCTTAACCGGGACAGGAGCCTACGAGCAGTACTTC.

The chain joins TRBV5-8 to TRBJ1-2; the D is unclear. Trimming took off 0 bases at V and 4 bases at J, with 7 bases between the two ends. The CDR3 contains 13 residues. Germline V gene sequence: CDR1 SGHTS, CDR2 YDEGEE. CDR3: CASSLEQLYGYTF. The DNA for the CDR3 is TGTGCCAGCAGCTTGGAACAGCTCTATGGCTACACCTTC.

CDR3 residues: CASSITDSQPQHF. The CDR3 DNA sequence: TGTGCCAGCAGTATCACGGACAGTCAGCCCCAGCATTTT. The V and J genes are TRBV28 and TRBJ1-5, with D tentatively TRBD1 (6 bases). The CDR3 runs 13 residues. The V end lost 5 bases, the J end lost 6 bases, and 11 bases lay between the germline ends. The V gene's germline CDR1 is MDHEN and CDR2 SYDVKM.

The V and J genes are TRBV6-6 and TRBJ1-5, with unresolved D. Trimming shortened V by 8 bases and J by 10 bases, and 12 bases separated the two germline ends. CDR3 length: 11 amino acids. Germline CDR1 reads MNHNY; CDR2 reads SVGAGI (reference sequence). The CDR3: CASGHLRPQHF. CDR3 nucleotides: TGTGCCAGCGGGCACCTGCGACCCCAGCATTTT.

The chain couples TRBV29-1 to TRBJ2-1, with D possibly matching TRBD1 (6 bases). CDR1 and CDR2 from the germline V gene are SQVTM and ANQGSEA. V gave up 6 bases and J gave up 6 bases, with 12 bases separating them. This CDR3 comprises 12 residues. CDR3 nucleotides: TGCAGCGTGGGGGCTAGGGTCAATGAGCAGTTCTTC. It translates to CSVGARVNEQFF.

The V call is TRBV6-1, the J call TRBJ2-7; perhaps TRBD2 as D (6 bases). This CDR3 comprises 14 residues. CDR1 and CDR2 (germline): MNHNS, SASEGT. Trimming left V 6 bases short and J 2 bases short, with 14 bases between. The CDR3 DNA follows: TGTGCCAGCAGGGCCTTAACGGGGGCCTACGAGCAGTACTTC. Encoded protein: CASRALTGAYEQYF.

The chain carries TRBV27 and TRBJ2-7; 9 bases align to TRBD1. With 3 bases clipped from V and 5 bases from J, the junction kept 5 bases outside the gene matches. The germline gives CDR1 MNHEY, CDR2 SMNVEV (reference sequence). The CDR3 runs 14 residues. CDR3 region: CASSFIGTGNEQYF. The CDR3 DNA follows: TGTGCCAGCAGTTTTATCGGGACAGGGAACGAGCAGTACTTC.

This clone was seen a handful of times. The chain recombines TRBV19 with TRBJ1-5, with a tentative D call TRBD1 (5 bases). The V gene lost 8 bases and the J gene lost 1 base, with 21 bases spanning the gap. The length of the CDR3 is 17 residues. In germline, CDR1 is LNHDA, CDR2 SQIVND (reference sequence). CDR3 amino acids: CASSRSAGGVSNQPQHF. As DNA, the CDR3 is TGTGCCAGTTCGAGATCCGCGGGGGGTGTGAGCAATCAGCCCCAGCATTTT.

The chain recombines TRBV9 with TRBJ2-1; perhaps TRBD1 as D (6 bases). The germline CDR1 and CDR2 sequences are SGDLS and YYNGEE. This CDR3 contains 15 residues. The V end was cut by 0 bases, the J end by 6 bases, with 13 bases between. CDR3 coding DNA: TGTGCCAGCAGCGTAGACAGGGTTCGGGGCAATGAGCAGTTCTTC. This codes for CASSVDRVRGNEQFF.

The chain has TRBV7-9 and TRBJ1-4; TRBD1 agrees at 7 bases. Losses at the gene ends were 5 bases for V and 6 bases for J; bases not matched to a gene: 12. Germline V gene sequence: CDR1 SEHNR, CDR2 FQNEAQ (reference sequence). This CDR3 spans 16 amino acids. CDR3 residues: CASSATIQGGDEKLFF. The DNA for the CDR3 is TGTGCCAGCAGCGCCACCATCCAGGGGGGAGATGAAAAACTGTTTTTT.

This rearrangement joins TRBV7-8 to TRBJ2-3; 12 bases map to TRBD1. V shed 5 bases, J shed 4 bases, and the junction held 7 bases outside the gene matches. CDR1 SGHVS and CDR2 FQNEAQ come from the germline V gene. This CDR3 comprises 16 residues. As DNA, the CDR3 is TGTGCCAGCAGCCCCGGGACAGGGGGCATGGCAGATACGCAGTATTTT. This translates into CASSPGTGGMADTQYF.

The chain has TRBV6-5 and TRBJ2-7; perhaps TRBD1 as D (6 bases). Germline loops: CDR1 MNHEY, CDR2 SVGAGI. This CDR3 is built from 13 residues. Trimming removed 6 bases at V and 2 bases at J, with 11 bases between. The CDR3 here is CASSPGHTYEQYF. For the CDR3, the DNA is TGTGCCAGCAGCCCGGGACATACCTACGAGCAGTACTTC.

This chain links TRBV25-1 with TRBJ1-5; the D gene is possibly TRBD1 (5 bases). The CDR3 spans 14 residues. The germline V and J ends were trimmed by 3 bases and 3 bases, with 9 bases remaining between them. From germline, CDR1 is MGHDK and CDR2 SYGVNS. CDR3 nucleotide sequence: TGTGCCAGCAGTGAGGAACAGGACAATCAGCCCCAGCATTTT. This encodes CASSEEQDNQPQHF.

The CDR3 DNA follows: TGTGCCAGCAGCCTAGAGCTAGGGGGGGGTGAGCAGTTCTTC. It translates to CASSLELGGGEQFF. V gene TRBV7-6 combines with J gene TRBJ2-1; tentatively, D is TRBD2 (7 bases). There are 14 residues in the CDR3. Trimming removed 5 bases from V and 9 bases from J, with 17 bases in between. Germline values: CDR1 SGHVS, CDR2 FNYEAQ. The full variable domain, its missing parts supplied by reference TRBV7-6 and TRBJ2-1, is GAGVSQSPRYKVTKRGQDVALRCDPISGHVSLYWYRQALGQGPEFLTYFNYEAQQDKSGLPNDRFSAERPEGSISTLTIQRTEQRDSAMYRCASSLELGGGEQFFGPGTRLTVL.

This clone has a handful of counts. The genes are TRBV19 and TRBJ2-1; a possible D gene is TRBD1 (5 bases). This CDR3 is built from 14 residues. V dropped 0 bases and J dropped 8 bases, with 11 bases sitting between them. Germline loops: CDR1 LNHDA, CDR2 SQIVND (reference sequence). CDR3 protein: CASSIDRRVDEQFF. The CDR3 nucleotides are TGTGCCAGTAGTATAGACCGCAGGGTGGATGAGCAGTTCTTC.

CDR3 sequence: CASRPNLAGTDTQYF. CDR3 in DNA: TGCGCCAGCAGACCCAACTTAGCGGGCACAGATACGCAGTATTTT. The chain couples TRBV10-2 to TRBJ2-3; D is possibly TRBD2 (6 bases). The CDR3 covers 15 residues. In germline, CDR1 is WSHSY, CDR2 SAAADI. Trimming removed 6 bases at V and 1 base at J, with 14 bases between.

Concerning this clone: Mismatch with germline at one junction end may stem from a read error. The V and J genes are TRBV9 and TRBJ1-3, with TRBD1 matching over 7 bases. This CDR3 spans 11 amino acids. CDR1 is SGDLS, CDR2 YYNGEE, per germline. The CDR3 coding sequence is TGTGCCAGCAGCGTTTTGGGACAGACTTTTTTT. Its protein product is CASSVLGQTFF.